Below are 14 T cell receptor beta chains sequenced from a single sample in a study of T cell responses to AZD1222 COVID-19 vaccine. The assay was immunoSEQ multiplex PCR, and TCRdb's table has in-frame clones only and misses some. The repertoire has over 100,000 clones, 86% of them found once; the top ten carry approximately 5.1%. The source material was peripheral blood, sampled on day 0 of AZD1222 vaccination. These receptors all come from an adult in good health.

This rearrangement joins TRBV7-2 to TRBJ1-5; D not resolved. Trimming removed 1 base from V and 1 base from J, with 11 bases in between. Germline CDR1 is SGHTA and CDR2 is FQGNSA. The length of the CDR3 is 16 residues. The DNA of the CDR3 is TGTGCCAGCAGCTTAGGAACGGGGAGAAGCAATCAGCCCCAGCATTTT. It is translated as CASSLGTGRSNQPQHF. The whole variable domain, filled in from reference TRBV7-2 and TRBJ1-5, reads GAGVSQSPSNKVTEKGKDVELRCDPISGHTALYWYRQSLGQGLEFLIYFQGNSAPDKSGLPSDRFSAERTGGSVSTLTIQRTQQEDSAVYLCASSLGTGRSNQPQHFGDGTRLSIL.

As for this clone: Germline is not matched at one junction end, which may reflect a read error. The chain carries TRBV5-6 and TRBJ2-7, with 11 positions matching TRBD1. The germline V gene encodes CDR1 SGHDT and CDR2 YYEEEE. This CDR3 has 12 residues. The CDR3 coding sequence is TGTGCCAGCAGCGGAAGGACAGGGGGCGTCCCTTTC. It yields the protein CASSGRTGGVPF.

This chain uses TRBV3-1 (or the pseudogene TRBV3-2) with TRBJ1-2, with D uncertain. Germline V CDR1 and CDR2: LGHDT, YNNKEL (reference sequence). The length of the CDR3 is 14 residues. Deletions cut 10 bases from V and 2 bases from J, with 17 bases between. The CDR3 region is CATSKNGRNYGYTF. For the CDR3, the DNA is TGTGCCACAAGTAAAAACGGGAGGAACTATGGCTACACCTTC.

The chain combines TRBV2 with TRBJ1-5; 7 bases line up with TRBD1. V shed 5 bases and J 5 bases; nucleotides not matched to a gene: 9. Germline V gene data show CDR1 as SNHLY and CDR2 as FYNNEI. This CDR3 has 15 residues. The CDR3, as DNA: TGTGCCAGCAGTCAGACAGGGAAGGGCGATCAGCCCCAGCATTTT. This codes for CASSQTGKGDQPQHF.

CDR3 DNA sequence: TGTGCCACCAGCAGAGTGGCTAGCGGGGAGGGTGAGCAGTTCTTC. Protein sequence: CATSRVASGEGEQFF. This chain uses TRBV15 with TRBJ2-1; 9 bases match TRBD2. V shed 1 base, J shed 9 bases, and the junction held 7 bases outside the gene matches. Per the germline V gene, CDR1 is LNHNV and CDR2 is YYDKDF (reference sequence). The CDR3 spans 15 residues.

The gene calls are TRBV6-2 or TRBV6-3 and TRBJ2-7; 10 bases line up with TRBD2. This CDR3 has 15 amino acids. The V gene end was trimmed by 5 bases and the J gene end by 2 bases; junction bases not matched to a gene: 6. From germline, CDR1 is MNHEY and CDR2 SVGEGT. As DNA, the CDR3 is TGTGCCAGCAGTCCGAGGACTAGCGGCCCCTACGAGCAGTACTTC. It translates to CASSPRTSGPYEQYF.

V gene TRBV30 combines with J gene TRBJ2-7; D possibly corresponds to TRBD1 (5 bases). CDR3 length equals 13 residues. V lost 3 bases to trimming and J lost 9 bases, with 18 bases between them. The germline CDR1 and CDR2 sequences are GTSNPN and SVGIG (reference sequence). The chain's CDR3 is CAWSQSDTLGQYF. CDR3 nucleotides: TGTGCCTGGAGCCAATCGGACACCTTAGGGCAGTACTTC.

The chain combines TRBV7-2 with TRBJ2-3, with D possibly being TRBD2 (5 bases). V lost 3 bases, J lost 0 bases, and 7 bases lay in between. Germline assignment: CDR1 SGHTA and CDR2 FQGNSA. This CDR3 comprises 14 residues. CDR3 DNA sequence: TGTGCCAGCAGCTTTCGGGAAAGCACAGATACGCAGTATTTT. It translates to CASSFRESTDTQYF.

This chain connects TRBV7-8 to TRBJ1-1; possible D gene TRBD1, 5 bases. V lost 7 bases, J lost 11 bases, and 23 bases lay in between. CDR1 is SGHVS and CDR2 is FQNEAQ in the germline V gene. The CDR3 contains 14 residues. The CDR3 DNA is TGTGCCAGCACCTCAGAGGGGACCGGCTTTCGCGCTTTCTTT. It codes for CASTSEGTGFRAFF.

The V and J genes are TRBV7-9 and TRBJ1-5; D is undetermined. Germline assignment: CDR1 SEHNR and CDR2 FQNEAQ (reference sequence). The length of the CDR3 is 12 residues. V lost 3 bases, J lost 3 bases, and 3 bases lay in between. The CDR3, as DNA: TGTGCCAGCAGCTTTGACAATCAGCCCCAGCATTTT. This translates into CASSFDNQPQHF. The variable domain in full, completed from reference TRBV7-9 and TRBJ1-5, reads DTGVSQNPRHKITKRGQNVTFRCDPISEHNRLYWYRQTLGQGPEFLTYFQNEAQLEKSRLLSDRFSAERPKGSFSTLEIQRTEQGDSAMYLCASSFDNQPQHFGDGTRLSIL.

Here the CDR3 DNA reads TGCGCCAGCGGGAGCGGTAGCTCCTACAATGAGCAGTTCTTC. Translated: CASGSGSSYNEQFF. The rearrangement uses TRBV5-1 and TRBJ2-1; a possible D gene is TRBD2 (5 bases). The germline V and J ends were trimmed by 7 bases and 0 bases, with 11 bases remaining between them. The V gene's germline CDR1 is SGHRS and CDR2 YFSETQ. The CDR3 extends over 14 amino acids.

The CDR3 DNA reads as TGTGCCAGCAGCAGAGTTGAGGCAGGGGGGAACTATGGCTACACCTTC. Residues: CASSRVEAGGNYGYTF. The chain uses TRBV21-1 and TRBJ1-2; the D call of TRBD1 is as the table states it, not checked on the DNA. TRBV21-1 is a documented pseudogene. The CDR3 spans 16 residues.

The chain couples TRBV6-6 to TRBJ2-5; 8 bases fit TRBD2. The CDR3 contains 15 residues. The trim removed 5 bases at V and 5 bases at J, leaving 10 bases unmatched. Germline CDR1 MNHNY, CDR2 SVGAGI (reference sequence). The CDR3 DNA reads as TGTGCCAGCAGTCCCGGGACTAGTGGTCACGAGACCCAGTACTTC. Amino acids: CASSPGTSGHETQYF.

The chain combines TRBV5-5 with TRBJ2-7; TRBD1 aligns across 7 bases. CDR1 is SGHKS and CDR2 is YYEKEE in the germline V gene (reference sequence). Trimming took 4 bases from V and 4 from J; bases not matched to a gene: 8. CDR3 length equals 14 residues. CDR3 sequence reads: CASSPPDRDYEQYF. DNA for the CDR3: TGTGCCAGCAGCCCGCCAGACAGGGATTACGAGCAGTACTTC.